The 25 T cell receptor beta chains in this list originate from one sample, sequenced in a study of blood T cell repertoires in COVID-19. Profiling relied on immunoSEQ multiplex PCR, and the TCRdb table lists in-frame clones only, not all of them. The sample holds about 350,000 clones, roughly 87% seen once. The sample comprised peripheral blood. The source of these receptors is a man aged 25 to 40 with COVID-19, enrolled during active disease.

The rearrangement links TRBV2 to TRBJ2-1, with TRBD1 matching over 8 bases. The CDR3 is made up of 14 amino acids. Germline CDR1 is SNHLY and CDR2 is FYNNEI. J gave up 4 bases and V 7 bases, and 6 bases lay outside the gene matches. This CDR3 reads CASKVRGPYNEQFF. The CDR3 DNA is TGTGCCAGCAAAGTCAGGGGGCCATACAATGAGCAGTTCTTC.

V is TRBV29-1 and J is TRBJ2-3, with D perhaps matching TRBD1 (5 bases). V lost 0 bases and J 3 bases, leaving 10 bases between the germline ends. CDR3 length equals 14 residues. Germline V lookup: CDR1 SQVTM, CDR2 ANQGSEA. CDR3: CSVEEQEATDTQYF. For the CDR3, the DNA is TGCAGCGTTGAAGAACAGGAAGCGACAGATACGCAGTATTTT.

The chain joins TRBV19 to TRBJ1-1, with a weak D call TRBD1 (5 bases). The CDR3 is 11 residues long. Per germline, CDR1 LNHDA and CDR2 SQIVND (reference sequence). The V and J ends lost 5 bases and 6 bases respectively, with 7 bases between them. The CDR3 DNA reads TGTGCCAGTAGTCAGACAGCTGAAGCTTTCTTT. Translation gives CASSQTAEAFF.

J is TRBJ1-3 and V is TRBV11-3; D might be TRBD1 (6 bases). V gave up 3 bases and J gave up 0 bases, with 9 bases separating them. CDR1 is SGHNT, CDR2 YENEEA, per germline. The CDR3 is 15 residues long. CDR3 sequence reads: CASSFDRSSGNTIYF. CDR3 nucleotides: TGTGCCAGCAGCTTTGACAGGAGCTCTGGAAACACCATATATTTT.

The chain combines TRBV7-9 with TRBJ1-6, with D maybe TRBD1 (6 bases). The V end was cut by 5 bases, the J end by 5 bases, with 10 bases between. This CDR3 region has 14 residues. Germline V gene sequence: CDR1 SEHNR, CDR2 FQNEAQ (reference sequence). Here the CDR3 DNA reads TGTGCCAGCAGCCGGGACAACAATAATTCACCCCTCCACTTT. This translates into CASSRDNNNSPLHF. Drawing the rest from reference TRBV7-9 and TRBJ1-6, the complete variable domain is DTGVSQNPRHKITKRGQNVTFRCDPISEHNRLYWYRQTLGQGPEFLTYFQNEAQLEKSRLLSDRFSAERPKGSFSTLEIQRTEQGDSAMYLCASSRDNNNSPLHFGNGTRLTVT.

The chain carries TRBV11-2 and TRBJ2-1; the D gene is possibly TRBD1 (6 bases). Looked up from germline, CDR1 is SGHAT and CDR2 is FQNNGV. CDR3 length equals 15 residues. V shed 7 bases and J shed 0 bases, with 13 bases lying between them. The CDR3 protein is CASTGGLGSYNEQFF. The CDR3 region has the DNA TGTGCCAGCACTGGGGGCCTAGGCTCCTACAATGAGCAGTTCTTC.

V gene TRBV5-7 combines with J gene TRBJ1-2; D is unclear. TRBV5-7 is an ORF for which the function is uncertain. The CDR3 is 12 residues long. Trimming left V 1 base short and J 4 bases short, with 5 bases between. CDR3 nucleotides: TGTGCCAGCAGCTTGATGCGCTATGGCTACACCTTC. Its translation: CASSLMRYGYTF.

In this sample, this clone turned up once. The chain uses TRBV14 and TRBJ2-6, with unresolved D. The CDR3 extends over 15 amino acids. Germline CDR1 SGHDN, CDR2 FVKESK. Trimming left V 1 base short and J 1 base short, with 5 bases between. CDR3 sequence (DNA): TGTGCCAGCAGCCAAGCGGGTTCTGGGGCCAACGTCCTGACTTTC. This translates into CASSQAGSGANVLTF.

The chain combines TRBV5-5 with TRBJ2-7; 10 bases are a match to TRBD1. The CDR3 runs 15 residues. Germline assignment: CDR1 SGHKS and CDR2 YYEKEE (reference sequence). Trimming removed 3 bases from V and 1 base from J; junction bases left unmatched: 4. For the CDR3, the DNA is TGTGCCAGCAGCTCCAGGACAGGGGGATCCTACGAGCAGTACTTC. Translation gives CASSSRTGGSYEQYF.

This chain links TRBV5-1 with TRBJ2-7; D might be TRBD2 (7 bases). There are 14 residues in the CDR3. Germline V lookup: CDR1 SGHRS, CDR2 YFSETQ. V was pared by 0 bases and J by 4 bases, with 11 bases between. CDR3 DNA: TGCGCCAGCAGCTTGGCGGGGGGCGGGTACGAGCAGTACTTC. Amino acids: CASSLAGGGYEQYF.

The chain has TRBV6-6 and TRBJ1-2; the match to TRBD1 covers 8 bases. CDR1 MNHNY and CDR2 SVGAGI come from the germline V gene (reference sequence). The CDR3 totals 17 residues. The V gene end was trimmed by 5 bases and the J gene end by 1 base; junction bases not matched to a gene: 12. The CDR3 DNA sequence: TGTGCCAGCAGTCCGGACAGGGTGAAGTTTTTTAACTATGGCTACACCTTC. It is translated as CASSPDRVKFFNYGYTF.

The chain employs TRBV30 and TRBJ2-3, with 8 nucleotides matching TRBD2. The V and J ends lost 8 bases and 0 bases, in that order; junction bases with no gene match: 4. This CDR3 is 13 amino acids long. Germline CDR1 and CDR2: GTSNPN and SVGIG (reference sequence). The CDR3: CARASGSTDTQYF. CDR3 nucleotide sequence: TGTGCCCGGGCTAGCGGGAGCACAGATACGCAGTATTTT.

This clone was seen a handful of times. The chain recombines TRBV7-9 with TRBJ2-2; 12 bases are a match to TRBD2. Germline CDR1 reads SEHNR; CDR2 reads FQNEAQ (reference sequence). The CDR3 spans 18 residues. V dropped 2 bases and J dropped 0; count of bases not matched to a gene: 4. CDR3 DNA sequence: TGTGCCAGCAGCTTAAAGACTAGCGGGAGAGCGAACACCGGGGAGCTGTTTTTT. This translates into CASSLKTSGRANTGELFF.

In its sample, this clone was seen a few times. The chain couples TRBV5-6 to TRBJ2-7, with D unclear. V lost 3 bases to trimming and J lost 2 bases, with 6 bases between them. In germline, CDR1 is SGHDT, CDR2 YYEEEE. The CDR3 is made up of 12 amino acids. This chain's CDR3 is CASSSAAYEQYF. In nucleotides, the CDR3 is TGTGCCAGCAGCTCTGCAGCCTACGAGCAGTACTTC.

This clone showed up just once. This chain joins TRBV30 and TRBJ2-1, with 7 bases aligning to TRBD1. The CDR3 totals 13 residues. Losses at the gene ends were 1 base for V and 4 bases for J; bases not matched to a gene: 1. Germline CDR1 reads GTSNPN; CDR2 reads SVGIG (reference sequence). The CDR3, as DNA: TGTGCCTGGAGTGGACAGGGTTACAATGAGCAGTTCTTC. This translates into CAWSGQGYNEQFF.

This sequence joins TRBV7-9 and TRBJ1-4; tentatively, D is TRBD1 (5 bases). In germline, CDR1 is SEHNR, CDR2 FQNEAQ (reference sequence). Trimming removed 0 bases at V and 8 bases at J, with 19 bases between. The CDR3 length is 17 residues. As DNA, the CDR3 is TGTGCCAGCAGCTTAGCAGCGGGGGGTGCCCCCCGGGAAAAACTGTTTTTT. This gives the protein CASSLAAGGAPREKLFF.

The chain employs TRBV28 and TRBJ1-6; no definite D call. The CDR3 loop spans 16 amino acids. Trimming removed 3 bases from V and 9 bases from J, with 18 bases in between. The germline V gene has CDR1 MDHEN and CDR2 SYDVKM. The CDR3 sequence is CASSFTEQLLLSPLHF. In DNA form, the CDR3 reads TGTGCCAGCAGTTTCACGGAACAGTTGCTCCTTTCACCCCTCCACTTT.

The chain employs TRBV14 and TRBJ2-3, with 16 bases fitting TRBD2. Germline V gives CDR1 SGHDN, CDR2 FVKESK. The CDR3 sequence is 18 residues long. J lost 6 bases, V lost 4 bases, and 10 bases had no gene match. The CDR3 DNA reads TGTGCCAGCAGCCGAAGGGGACTAGCGGGAGGGCCGGGCGATACGCAGTATTTT. Residues: CASSRRGLAGGPGDTQYF.

The rearrangement joins TRBV5-1 to TRBJ2-5, with a weak D call TRBD1 (5 bases). The length of the CDR3 is 14 residues. V was trimmed by 2 bases and J by 1 base, leaving 9 bases between them. In germline, CDR1 is SGHRS, CDR2 YFSETQ. For the CDR3, the DNA is TGCGCCAGCAGCTTTGGAGACAGCCAAGAGACCCAGTACTTC. Translation: CASSFGDSQETQYF. The full variable domain, rest sourced from reference TRBV5-1 and TRBJ2-5, is KAGVTQTPRYLIKTRGQQVTLSCSPISGHRSVSWYQQTPGQGLQFLFEYFSETQRNKGNFPGRFSGRQFSNSRSEMNVSTLELGDSALYLCASSFGDSQETQYFGPGTRLLVL.

This chain connects TRBV13 to TRBJ2-7; D perhaps matches TRBD1 (5 bases). The V gene lost 5 bases and the J gene lost 2 bases, with 13 bases spanning the gap. This CDR3 comprises 14 residues. Germline loops: CDR1 PRHDT, CDR2 FYEKMQ (reference sequence). CDR3 sequence reads: CASSARRQTYEQYF. The CDR3 DNA is TGTGCCAGCAGCGCGAGGCGACAGACCTACGAGCAGTACTTC.

V and J are TRBV24-1 and TRBJ1-6; TRBD1 agrees at 11 bases. The V segment lost 2 bases and the J segment 10 bases; nucleotides outside the gene matches: 3. CDR3 size: 15 residues. Germline V gives CDR1 KGHDR, CDR2 SFDVKD. CDR3 protein: CATSDSRTGGSPLHF. CDR3 nucleotide sequence: TGTGCCACCAGTGATTCCAGGACAGGGGGCTCACCCCTCCACTTT.

The chain links TRBV2 to TRBJ2-1; the D gene is possibly TRBD2 (5 bases). V lost 7 bases to trimming and J lost 2 bases, with 9 bases between them. The CDR3 spans 13 residues. Germline loops: CDR1 SNHLY, CDR2 FYNNEI. This chain's CDR3 is CASNRGTYNEQFF. Written as DNA, the CDR3 is TGTGCCAGCAACCGAGGGACCTACAATGAGCAGTTCTTC.

The CDR3 here is CASSLRAPFNTEAFF. CDR3 nucleotide sequence: TGTGCCAGCAGTTTAAGAGCGCCCTTCAACACTGAAGCTTTCTTT. This rearrangement joins TRBV28 to TRBJ1-1; unclear D gene. Trimming removed 2 bases at V and 2 bases at J, with 12 bases between. The CDR3 consists of 15 residues. In germline, CDR1 is MDHEN, CDR2 SYDVKM.

This chain connects TRBV19 to TRBJ2-7, with 9 bases that match TRBD2. V was clipped by 9 bases and J by 3 bases; unmatched bases: 3. Germline values: CDR1 LNHDA, CDR2 SQIVND (reference sequence). CDR3 length equals 12 residues. DNA of the CDR3: TGTGCCAGGACTAGCGGTTACTACGAGCAGTACTTC. Translated: CARTSGYYEQYF.

This clone was picked up one time. This sequence joins TRBV29-1 and TRBJ2-2; D is uncertain. Between the trimmed V and J ends, which lost 3 bases and 2 bases, there was a span of 7 bases. CDR1 SQVTM and CDR2 ANQGSEA come from the germline V gene. This CDR3 is 13 amino acids long. The DNA of the CDR3 is TGCAGCGTTGATCCAAAAAACACCGGGGAGCTGTTTTTT. It is translated as CSVDPKNTGELFF.